The clone carrying this T cell receptor beta chain was observed at least ten times. This record comes from a study of identical twins. MiXCR, run by TCRdb on the 5' RACE reads, gives a single entry per CDR3 protein. The table lists 1,800,000 or so distinct CDR3 sequences, 32% of them singletons, with 0.27% in the top ten. Germline loops: CDR1 ENHRY, CDR2 SYGVKD. Trimming removed 6 bases at V and 5 bases at J, with 12 bases between. The CDR3 totals 13 residues. The source of this sequence is a newborn girl in good health. This chain links TRBV10-3 with TRBJ2-3; D not certain. Input material: cord blood. CDR3 DNA sequence: TGTGCCATCAGCGTCGGGCGGCAAGATACGCAGTATTTT. It specifies CAISVGRQDTQYF.